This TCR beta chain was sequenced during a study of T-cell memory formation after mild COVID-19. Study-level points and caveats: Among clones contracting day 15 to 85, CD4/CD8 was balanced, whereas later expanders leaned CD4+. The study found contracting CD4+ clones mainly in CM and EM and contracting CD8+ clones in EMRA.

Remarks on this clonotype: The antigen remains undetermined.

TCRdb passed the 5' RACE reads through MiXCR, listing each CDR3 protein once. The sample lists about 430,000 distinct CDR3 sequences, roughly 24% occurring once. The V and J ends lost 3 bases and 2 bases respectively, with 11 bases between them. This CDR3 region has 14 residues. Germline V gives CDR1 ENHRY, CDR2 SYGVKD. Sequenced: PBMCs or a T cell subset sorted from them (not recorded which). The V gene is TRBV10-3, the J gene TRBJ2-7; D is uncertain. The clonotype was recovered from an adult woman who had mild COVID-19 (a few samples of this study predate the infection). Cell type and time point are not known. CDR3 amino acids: CAISEGQETYEQYF. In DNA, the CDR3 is TGTGCCATCAGTGAAGGGCAGGAAACCTACGAGCAGTACTTC.